This T cell receptor beta chain was captured in a study of T cells in Graves' hyperthyroidism and ophthalmopathy. Pregnant or lactating patients were excluded, as were those with uncontrolled infection or other autoimmune disease. In making diagnoses, clinical symptoms, serum thyroxine and TRAb, thyroid ultrasound and orbital computed tomography were all used. As for this clonotype: Its specificity is unknown.

The CDR3 regions of TCR beta were amplified from RNA transcripts. TCR CDR3 underwent first-round RT-PCR with the HTBI primer set. Each CDR3 protein is one row after TCRdb ran MiXCR on the multiplex PCR reads. The sample comprises fewer than 900,000 distinct CDR3 sequences, around 20% of which are singletons, and 15% to 20% rests with the top ten. The study's findings and limits: Patients with ophthalmopathy were separated from those with stable hyperthyroidism by a 13 V-J model. Also found in blood were most expanded thyroid clonotypes above 0.001.

Sequencing used blood. The TCR sequence derives from a woman between 45 and 65 years old with Graves' hyperthyroidism that later progressed to Graves' ophthalmopathy.

This CDR3 reads CASSPTGLDEKLFF. In DNA form, the CDR3 reads TGCGCCAGCAGCCCCACAGGGTTAGACGAAAAACTGTTTTTT. The V gene is TRBV5-1, the J gene TRBJ1-4; maybe TRBD1 (6 bases). Germline V gene sequence: CDR1 SGHRS, CDR2 YFSETQ. This CDR3 comprises 14 residues. Trimming took off 4 bases at V and 8 bases at J, with 15 bases between the two ends.